This T cell receptor beta chain was profiled in a study of the immune and genomic landscape of osteosarcoma (TCRdb year 2020). In terms of the full investigation: The overall cohort was composed of about 45 pediatric and adult patients with high-grade osteosarcoma, and a median age at diagnosis of around 30 years (range about 5-90) was recorded. To define immunogenic potential, the study profiled osteosarcoma specimens using whole genome, RNA and T-cell receptor sequencing along with immunohistochemistry and reverse phase protein arrays. In the overall cohort, over 45% of patients were male, and approximately 78% had localized disease at diagnosis. The goal of the study was to explain why immune checkpoint inhibitors show limited clinical activity in osteosarcoma. Poor-risk disease was overrepresented in the cohort, as 73% of patients had an unfavorable pathologic response to standard therapy and about 66% were deceased. A couple of samples from the same tumor site were contributed by each of a few patients. The osteosarcoma immunogenomic landscape was characterized by integrating TCR sequencing results with transcriptome, protein array and immunostaining data.

Concerning this clone itself: Which antigen it targets is not known. Qualities for individual bases were not recorded, and no much larger clone is one base off.

TCR beta chain CDR3 regions were immunosequenced with the ImmunoSEQ Assay (Adaptive Biotechnologies). From the authors' description of their analysis: TCRB rearrangements, read counts, read proportions and gene usage were exported through the ImmunoSEQ Analyzer platform. T-cell clonality was calculated on productive rearrangements as 1 minus Pielou's evenness. In the clonal space homeostasis analysis, clonotypes were binned as rare, small, medium, large or hyperexpanded (0.01 to 1 of the repertoire). TCR productive clonality was compared across immune clusters C1, C2 and C3 using the Wilcoxon rank sum test. TCRdb carries this immuneACCESS record with in-frame sequences only. Its versions omit some clonotypes, under half of them owing to an unresolved V gene in the studies checked, with the rest unexplained. Clone size and the V and J calls come from that table; the DNA yielded D and trimming. This sample lists approximately 2,700 clones; roughly 72% were detected once. In total, the top ten clones hold around 16% of the sample.

The specimens were post-treatment primary, local recurrence and metastasis tumors obtained from patients with a poor prognosis. The study at large found these results: TCR productive clonality was greater in the immune-hot C3 cluster than in the cold C1 cluster, although TCR productive clonality remained low overall. Productive TCR clonality was found to be low overall, with an average of 0.09 and a maximum of 0.3, which suggested limited T-cell clonal expansion. In five cases a single hyperexpanded clone dominated the repertoire, and each of those five cases had fewer than 100 T-cell clonotypes. Sample size was not determined by any statistical method, because osteosarcoma is rare and all possible samples were collected. Rather than matched normal tissue, external data from normal skin and healthy peripheral blood provided the clonality benchmarks. Matched blood was collected from only a couple of patients, alongside the frozen tumor specimens.

The receptor comes from a man between 18 and 29 years old with osteosarcoma. The age is the age at diagnosis. The sequenced sample was tumor tissue from a local recurrence in the femur. The meaning of the sample's cell subset or site label: locally recurrent osteosarcoma tumor.

CDR3 region: CASSYDDRGNQPQHF. The DNA reads as follows: TGTGCCAGCAGTTACGATGACAGGGGCAATCAGCCCCAGCATTTT. The chain was built from TRBV6-6 and TRBJ1-5, and 7 junctional nucleotides match TRBD1. From cysteine to phenylalanine, the CDR3 is 15 amino acids long. Only CDR3 DNA remains: 45 bases, in frame from the first base. Reading the germline V gene (reference sequence) gives CDR1 MNHNY and CDR2 SVGAGI. Germline trimming: 2 bases from V, 2 bases from J; junction bases outside gene matches: 3.